The clone carrying this T cell receptor (beta chain) was picked up a small number of times. Losses at the gene ends were 6 bases for V and 6 bases for J; bases not matched to a gene: 5. The CDR3 spans 13 residues. Germline V gives CDR1 MNHEY, CDR2 SVGEGT. This specimen comes from a study of response to subunit inactivated influenza vaccine. TCRdb recomputed calls from the RT-PCR reads with MiXCR, one row per CDR3 protein. The table shows about 780,000 distinct CDR3 sequences, with approximately 18% occurring only once. This clonotype originated in a man in his forties or fifties who received an inactivated influenza vaccine. The source was PBMCs from blood, collected more than 4 days after vaccination. This sequence joins TRBV6-2 or TRBV6-3 and TRBJ1-5, with TRBD1 matching over 7 bases. This CDR3 is CASRGTEGQPQHF. CDR3 DNA: TGTGCCAGCAGAGGGACAGAAGGTCAGCCCCAGCATTTT.